The T cell receptor (beta chain) described here comes from a study of regulatory T cells in long-lasting Graves disease. From germline, CDR1 is LNHNV and CDR2 YYDKDF (reference sequence). CDR3 length: 14 amino acids. After removal of 8 bases from V and 5 bases from J, the junction contained 6 bases not matched to a gene. This clonotype was counted ten times or more. The time point is: newly diagnosed GD, antithyroid drugs for less than 3 months. PBMC RNA served as the TCR library source. The authors built TCR beta libraries using iRepertoire HTBI primers and Arm-PCR of CDR3 regions. TCRdb processed the multiplex PCR reads anew with MiXCR; each CDR3 protein has one entry. The data show 200,000 to 250,000 distinct CDR3 sequences, roughly 19% seen once. This same sample was also taken into another study, of T cells in Graves' hyperthyroidism and ophthalmopathy.

The receptor comes from a woman in her twenties or thirties with Graves disease. V is TRBV15 and J is TRBJ1-4, with 9 bases that match TRBD1. Sequenced material: peripheral blood mononuclear cells (PBMCs), taken at new diagnosis, from a patient treated with antithyroid drugs. CDR3 bases: TGTGCCACCGGTCCGGGGACAGGGAATGAAAAACTGTTTTTT. Translation: CATGPGTGNEKLFF.